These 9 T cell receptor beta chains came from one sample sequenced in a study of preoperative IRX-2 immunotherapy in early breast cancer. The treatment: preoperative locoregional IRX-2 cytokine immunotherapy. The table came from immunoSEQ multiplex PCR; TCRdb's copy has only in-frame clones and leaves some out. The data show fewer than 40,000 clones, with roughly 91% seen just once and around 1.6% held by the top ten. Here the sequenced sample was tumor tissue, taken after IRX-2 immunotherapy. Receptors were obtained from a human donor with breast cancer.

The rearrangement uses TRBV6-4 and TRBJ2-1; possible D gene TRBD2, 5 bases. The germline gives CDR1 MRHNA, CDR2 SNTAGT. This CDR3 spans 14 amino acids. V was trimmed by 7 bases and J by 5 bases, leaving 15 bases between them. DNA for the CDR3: TGTGCCAGCATGGAAAGCGGACGAAACAATGAGCAGTTCTTC. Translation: CASMESGRNNEQFF.

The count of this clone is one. CDR3 protein: CASSERDKFVGGYTF. In DNA, the CDR3 is TGTGCCAGCTCAGAACGGGACAAGTTCGTGGGAGGCTACACCTTC. The chain uses TRBV18 and TRBJ1-2; maybe TRBD1 (6 bases). V lost 5 bases, J lost 8 bases, and 21 bases lay in between. The germline V gene encodes CDR1 KGHSH and CDR2 LQKENI. The CDR3 runs to 15 residues. Filled out from reference TRBV18 and TRBJ1-2, the complete variable domain reads NAGVMQNPRHLVRRRGQEARLRCSPMKGHSHVYWYRQLPEEGLKFMVYLQKENIIDESGMPKERFSAEFPKEGPSILRIQQVVRGDSAAYFCASSERDKFVGGYTFGSGTRLTVV.

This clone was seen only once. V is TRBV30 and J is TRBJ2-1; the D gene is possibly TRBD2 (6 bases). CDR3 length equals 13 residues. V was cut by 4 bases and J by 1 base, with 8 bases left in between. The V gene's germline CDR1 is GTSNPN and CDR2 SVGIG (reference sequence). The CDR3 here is CAWNGGSYNEQFF. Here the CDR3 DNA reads TGTGCCTGGAATGGGGGGTCCTACAATGAGCAGTTCTTC.

CDR3 sequence reads: CASSLREGYNEQFF. The CDR3 DNA reads TGCGCCAGCAGCTTGCGAGAAGGGTACAATGAGCAGTTCTTC. The chain joins TRBV5-1 to TRBJ2-1; D remains unclear. This CDR3 contains 14 residues. V was pared by 1 base and J by 4 bases, with 9 bases between. Looked up from germline, CDR1 is SGHRS and CDR2 is YFSETQ. Combining the CDR3 with reference TRBV5-1 and TRBJ2-1 gives the whole variable domain KAGVTQTPRYLIKTRGQQVTLSCSPISGHRSVSWYQQTPGQGLQFLFEYFSETQRNKGNFPGRFSGRQFSNSRSEMNVSTLELGDSALYLCASSLREGYNEQFFGPGTRLTVL.

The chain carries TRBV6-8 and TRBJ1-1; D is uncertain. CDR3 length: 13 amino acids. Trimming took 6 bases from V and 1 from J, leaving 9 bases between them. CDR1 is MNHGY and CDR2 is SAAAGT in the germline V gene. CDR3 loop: CASRTKRNTEAFF. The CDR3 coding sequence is TGTGCCAGCAGGACAAAGAGGAACACTGAAGCTTTCTTT.

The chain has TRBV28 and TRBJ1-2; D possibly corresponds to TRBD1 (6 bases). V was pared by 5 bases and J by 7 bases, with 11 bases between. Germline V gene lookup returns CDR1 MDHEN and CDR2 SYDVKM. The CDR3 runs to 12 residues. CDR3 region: CASSLSGVGYTF. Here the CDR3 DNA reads TGTGCCAGCAGTCTGTCAGGGGTTGGCTACACCTTC.

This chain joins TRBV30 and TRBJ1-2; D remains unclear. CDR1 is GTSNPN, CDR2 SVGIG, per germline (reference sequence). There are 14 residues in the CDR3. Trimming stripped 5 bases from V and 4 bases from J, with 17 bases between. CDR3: CAWGTERESYGYTF. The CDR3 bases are TGTGCCTGGGGCACGGAACGCGAGTCCTATGGCTACACCTTC.

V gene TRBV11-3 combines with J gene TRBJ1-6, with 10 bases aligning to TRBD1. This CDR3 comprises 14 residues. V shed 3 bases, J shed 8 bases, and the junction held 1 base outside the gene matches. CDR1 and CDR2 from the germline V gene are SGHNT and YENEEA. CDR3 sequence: CASSLGQGHSPLHF. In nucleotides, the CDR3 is TGTGCCAGCAGCTTGGGACAGGGGCATTCACCCCTCCACTTT. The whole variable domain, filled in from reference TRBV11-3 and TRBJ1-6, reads EAGVVQSPRYKIIEKKQPVAFWCNPISGHNTLYWYLQNLGQGPELLIRYENEEAVDDSQLPKDRFSAERLKGVDSTLKIQPAELGDSAVYLCASSLGQGHSPLHFGNGTRLTVT.

CDR3 bases: TGTGCCAGCAGCCAAGACGCGGGGCTCGGCAAAAACATTCAGTACTTC. This encodes CASSQDAGLGKNIQYF. The rearrangement uses TRBV14 and TRBJ2-4; TRBD2 is a possible D gene (6 bases). The CDR3 extends over 16 amino acids. V lost 0 bases and J lost 3, with 12 bases in between. In germline, CDR1 is SGHDN, CDR2 FVKESK.